A selection of T cell receptor beta chains follows, all from one sample in a study of control samples from healthy donors and cancer patients. Sequencing was performed with immunoSEQ multiplex PCR; in TCRdb, only in-frame clones are kept and a portion is missing. The repertoire includes some 120,000 clones, around 89% of them detected once, and 1% to 1.4% sits in the top ten. Sequenced material: PBMCs. The receptors here all came from a woman aged 45-59 years with colorectal cancer. CDR3s include the opening cysteine and the closing phenylalanine or tryptophan. D genes are given only for firm matches. Part of the rows lack a size; the others show once, few, many or a class for expanded clones.

v_gene	d_gene	abundance	j_gene	CDR3nt	CDR3aa
TRBV6-2/TRBV6-3	-	-	TRBJ2-1	TGTGCCAGTAGTCGCTACAATGAGCAGTTCTTC	CASSRYNEQFF
TRBV13	TRBD2	-	TRBJ2-3	TGTGCCAGCAGCTTAACCGGACTAGCGGGAACCACAGATACGCAGTATTTT	CASSLTGLAGTTDTQYF
TRBV9	-	-	TRBJ2-5	TGTGCCAGCAGCGTATCTGTGGCCCAAGAGACCCAGTACTTC	CASSVSVAQETQYF
TRBV19	TRBD1	-	TRBJ2-1	TGTGCCAGTAGTAGCCCGGGACAGGGGAGCAATGAGCAGTTCTTC	CASSSPGQGSNEQFF
TRBV5-6	-	once	TRBJ1-1	TGTGCCAGCAGCTTGTCCCCAGAGAATATGAACACTGAAGCTTTCTTT	CASSLSPENMNTEAFF
TRBV10-3	TRBD2	-	TRBJ2-2	TGTGCCATCCTCTCCGACGGAGCGGGAGGGCTTCGAAACACCGGGGAGCTGTTTTTT	CAILSDGAGGLRNTGELFF
TRBV7-8	TRBD1	-	TRBJ1-5	TGTGCCAGCAGCCCAGGCCGGGACAGGGGTAATCAGCCCCAGCATTTT	CASSPGRDRGNQPQHF
TRBV18	TRBD1	-	TRBJ1-2	TGTGCCAGCTCACCACGACAGGGTGAAGATGGCTACACCTTC	CASSPRQGEDGYTF
TRBV27	-	-	TRBJ2-7	TGTGCCAGCAGTTTAAGTGGGGGTTTTTCCTACGAGCAGTACTTC	CASSLSGGFSYEQYF
TRBV20-1	-	-	TRBJ1-2	TGCAGTGCTCGCACAGGGCTTGGCTACACCTTC	CSARTGLGYTF
TRBV6-6	-	few	TRBJ2-1	TGTGCCAGCAGTTACCAGGGGCCCGATGAGCAGTTCTTC	CASSYQGPDEQFF
TRBV7-2	TRBD1	-	TRBJ2-5	TGTGCCAGCAGGCGACAGGGGTTACACCAAGAGACCCAGTACTTC	CASRRQGLHQETQYF
TRBV7-3	TRBD1	-	TRBJ1-6	TGTGCCAGCAGCTTAGGGACAGGGAGGGATTCACCCCTCCACTTT	CASSLGTGRDSPLHF
TRBV5-8	-	once	TRBJ1-2	TGTGCCAGCAGCTTATACCGGGACACAACTAGCGGCTACACCTTC	CASSLYRDTTSGYTF
TRBV2	-	-	TRBJ2-1	TGTGCCAGCAGTGCCAGGGGCGGTAATGAGCAGTTCTTC	CASSARGGNEQFF
TRBV6-6	TRBD2	-	TRBJ2-3	TGTGCCAGCCAGCGGGGATTCACAGATACGCAGTATTTT	CASQRGFTDTQYF
TRBV4-2	-	-	TRBJ2-7	TGTGCCAGCAGCCAAGATCGTATTGCGGGACCCTCCTACGAGCAGTACTTC	CASSQDRIAGPSYEQYF
TRBV5-8	TRBD2	once	TRBJ2-2	TGTGCCAGCAGCTTGGGGACTAGCAAAAGTGGGGAGCTGTTTTTT	CASSLGTSKSGELFF
TRBV29-1	-	-	TRBJ2-3	TGCAGCGTTGAGGGGGGCCAGGGGGTTGGCACAGATACGCAGTATTTT	CSVEGGQGVGTDTQYF
TRBV28	TRBD1	once	TRBJ1-5	TGTGCCAGCAGTTTCATTTCGACTTGGGACAGGGAGGTTCAGCCCCAGCATTTT	CASSFISTWDREVQPQHF
TRBV4-1	-	-	TRBJ2-5	TGCGCCAGCAGATCACCCCAAGAGACCCAGTACTTC	CASRSPQETQYF
TRBV11-2	-	-	TRBJ2-7	TGTGCCAGCAGCCTCAGTACCTCCTACGAGCAGTACTTC	CASSLSTSYEQYF
TRBV6-5	-	-	TRBJ1-2	TGTGCCAGCAGTTACGGGACGGCCATGGGCTACACCTTC	CASSYGTAMGYTF
TRBV5-6	TRBD1	-	TRBJ2-7	TGTGCCAGCAGCCCGCCGGGACAGAGCTCCTACGAGCAGTACTTC	CASSPPGQSSYEQYF
TRBV19	TRBD2	few	TRBJ2-1	TGTGCCAGTAGTGTGGGACTAGCGGGGGGATCCTACAATGAGCAGTTCTTC	CASSVGLAGGSYNEQFF
TRBV5-6	-	-	TRBJ1-1	TGTGCCAGCAGCTTTGACCTGAACACTGAAGCTTTCTTT	CASSFDLNTEAFF
TRBV3-1/TRBV3-2	-	-	TRBJ1-2	TGTGCCAGCAGCCAAGGGGAAATCAGCTATGGCTACACCTTC	CASSQGEISYGYTF
TRBV3-1/TRBV3-2	TRBD2	-	TRBJ2-3	TGTGCCAGCAGCCACCGGGAGGGCTTAAGGGCAGATACGCAGTATTTT	CASSHREGLRADTQYF
TRBV5-4	-	-	TRBJ2-5	TGTGCCAGCAGCTTGAAGTTTTTGGGGCCGGGGGAGAAAGAGACCCAGTACTTC	CASSLKFLGPGEKETQYF
TRBV5-6	TRBD1	-	TRBJ1-1	TGTGCCAGCAGCTTACAAGGTCAGGGGGATGAAGCTTTCTTT	CASSLQGQGDEAFF
TRBV5-4	-	-	TRBJ1-1	TGTGCCAGCAGCTGGGGGCTTAACACTGAAGCTTTCTTT	CASSWGLNTEAFF
TRBV5-1	-	-	TRBJ1-2	TGCGCCAGCAGCCCACATCCTAACTATGGCTACACCTTC	CASSPHPNYGYTF
TRBV7-2	TRBD2	-	TRBJ2-5	TGTGCCAGCAGCAGGAGGGGGACTAGTTACCGAGAGACCCAGTACTTC	CASSRRGTSYRETQYF
TRBV5-1	TRBD2	-	TRBJ2-1	TGCGCCAGCAGCCAAGGGACTAGCGGGGTTGATTATGAGCAGTTCTTC	CASSQGTSGVDYEQFF
TRBV11-2	TRBD1	-	TRBJ1-2	TGTGCCAGCAGCACACAGGGGGCGCGGGGCTACACCTTC	CASSTQGARGYTF
TRBV5-1	-	once	TRBJ1-1	TGCGCCAGCAGCCGTGGATCCATCACTGAAGCTTTCTTT	CASSRGSITEAFF
TRBV29-1	TRBD1	-	TRBJ2-7	TGCAGCGCTGGGACAGGGGGACCCTACGAGCAGTACTTC	CSAGTGGPYEQYF
TRBV20-1	-	-	TRBJ1-4	TGCAGTGCCAAAAAACGAGAAAAACTGTTTTTT	CSAKKREKLFF
TRBV18	-	-	TRBJ1-4	TGTGCCAGCTCACCCGGCCGGGCAACTAATGAAAAACTGTTTTTT	CASSPGRATNEKLFF
TRBV7-2	-	-	TRBJ2-7	TGTGCCAGCAGTTCCGTGGGCGGGTCCCCCTACGAGCAGTACTTC	CASSSVGGSPYEQYF
TRBV9	-	-	TRBJ2-1	TGTGCCAGCAGCCAAGATTACTCCCCCGGGAATGAGCAGTTCTTC	CASSQDYSPGNEQFF
TRBV2	-	-	TRBJ2-5	TGTGCCAGCAGTCAAAAGATGACGGTTCAAGAGACCCAGTACTTC	CASSQKMTVQETQYF
TRBV28	TRBD2	-	TRBJ2-7	TGTGCCAGCATCTCCCGCGGGAGCTCCTACGAGCAGTACTTC	CASISRGSSYEQYF
TRBV9	TRBD2	-	TRBJ2-3	TGTGCCAGCAGCTCGGGACTAGCGGGTAAAACAGATACGCAGTATTTT	CASSSGLAGKTDTQYF
TRBV19	TRBD1	-	TRBJ2-7	TGTGCCAGTAGTATTACCGGGACAGGGCTCTACGAGCAGTACTTC	CASSITGTGLYEQYF